The 16 T cell receptor beta chains given below trace back to one sample, sequenced in a study of T cell responses to AZD1222 COVID-19 vaccine. Repertoires were generated with immunoSEQ multiplex PCR, while TCRdb's copy carries only in-frame clones and drops some. Of roughly 150,000 clones listed, 70% to 90% are singletons. This material consisted of peripheral blood, taken on day 0 of AZD1222 vaccination. The receptors derive from an adult in good health.

Many counts were recorded for this clone. The chain has TRBV2 and TRBJ2-3; weak D call: TRBD1 (5 bases). Germline V gives CDR1 SNHLY, CDR2 FYNNEI. This CDR3 contains 13 residues. V lost 5 bases, J lost 6 bases, and 12 bases lay in between. Here the CDR3 reads CASSQDILDTQYF. As DNA, the CDR3 is TGTGCCAGCAGTCAGGACATTCTGGATACGCAGTATTTT.

The chain carries TRBV30 and TRBJ1-5, with D perhaps TRBD1 (5 bases). The V end lost 4 bases, the J end lost 0 bases, and 13 bases lay between the germline ends. Germline CDR1 is GTSNPN and CDR2 is SVGIG (reference sequence). The CDR3 runs 15 residues. DNA for the CDR3: TGTGCCTGGAAGATAGGGACTCATAGCAATCAGCCCCAGCATTTT. It encodes CAWKIGTHSNQPQHF.

This clone was counted a single time. V is TRBV7-9 and J is TRBJ1-5; 7 positions match TRBD1. The CDR3 is 14 residues long. Trimming cost V 2 bases and J 7 bases; bases outside gene matches: 5. CDR1 is SEHNR, CDR2 FQNEAQ, per germline (reference sequence). The DNA for the CDR3 is TGTGCCAGCAGCTTATCTCAACAGGGGCAGCCCCAGCATTTT. Protein product: CASSLSQQGQPQHF.

The chain carries TRBV30 and TRBJ1-5; possibly TRBD1 for D (5 bases). V lost 3 bases, J lost 1 base, and 13 bases lay in between. Germline lookup yields CDR1 GTSNPN and CDR2 SVGIG (reference sequence). CDR3 size: 15 residues. The CDR3 sequence is CAWSPLGRSNQPQHF. CDR3 DNA: TGTGCCTGGAGCCCCTTGGGGCGGAGCAATCAGCCCCAGCATTTT. Full variable domain (outside the CDR3, taken from reference TRBV30 and TRBJ1-5): SQTIHQWPATLVQPVGSPLSLECTVEGTSNPNLYWYRQAAGRGLQLLFYSVGIGQISSEVPQNLSASRPQDRQFILSSKKLLLSDSGFYLCAWSPLGRSNQPQHFGDGTRLSIL.

The chain couples TRBV7-8 to TRBJ1-5, with 7 bases fitting TRBD1. The germline V gene has CDR1 SGHVS and CDR2 FQNEAQ. The trim removed 1 base at V and 3 bases at J, leaving 12 bases unmatched. The CDR3 length is 18 residues. As DNA, the CDR3 is TGTGCCAGCAGCTTAGACCCCTACCCGACAGGGTTCAATCAGCCCCAGCATTTT. Residues: CASSLDPYPTGFNQPQHF.

The sample holds one count of this clone. The rearrangement links TRBV5-1 to TRBJ2-7, with TRBD1 as a possible D gene (6 bases). Germline V gives CDR1 SGHRS, CDR2 YFSETQ. Trimming removed 3 bases from V and 6 bases from J, with 16 bases in between. This CDR3 comprises 14 residues. CDR3 sequence: CASSSRTDMGEQYF. CDR3 nucleotides: TGCGCCAGCAGCTCGAGGACAGATATGGGCGAGCAGTACTTC.

The chain employs TRBV4-2 and TRBJ1-1, with D maybe TRBD1 (5 bases). Germline V lookup: CDR1 LGHNA, CDR2 YNFKEQ. This CDR3 is built from 13 residues. The V and J ends lost 6 bases and 2 bases respectively, with 10 bases between them. The CDR3 sequence is CASRRGSNTEAFF. DNA for the CDR3: TGTGCCAGCAGGAGGGGCAGTAACACTGAAGCTTTCTTT.

The genes are TRBV5-1 and TRBJ2-5; TRBD2 matches at 10 bases. The length of the CDR3 is 15 residues. Germline CDR1 SGHRS, CDR2 YFSETQ. V was clipped by 0 bases and J by 9 bases; unmatched bases: 8. The CDR3 loop reads CASSLDPSGRSPQYF. The CDR3 DNA follows: TGCGCCAGCAGCTTGGATCCTAGCGGGAGATCCCCCCAGTACTTC.

The chain recombines TRBV5-4 with TRBJ1-1, with D hard to call. CDR1 is SGHNT, CDR2 YYREEE, per germline (reference sequence). The CDR3 is 14 residues long. V dropped 0 bases and J dropped 6 bases, with 12 bases sitting between them. The CDR3: CASSLARDLSEAFF. The CDR3 DNA reads TGTGCCAGCAGCTTGGCGAGGGATTTATCTGAAGCTTTCTTT. The full variable domain, its missing parts supplied by reference TRBV5-4 and TRBJ1-1, is ETGVTQSPTHLIKTRGQQVTLRCSSQSGHNTVSWYQQALGQGPQFIFQYYREEENGRGNFPPRFSGLQFPNYSSELNVNALELDDSALYLCASSLARDLSEAFFGQGTRLTVV.

The V and J genes are TRBV15 and TRBJ1-6; D remains unclear. From germline, CDR1 is LNHNV and CDR2 YYDKDF (reference sequence). This CDR3 region has 17 residues. The V gene lost 3 bases and the J gene lost 6 bases, with 18 bases spanning the gap. The CDR3 protein is CATSRIHTPRLNSPLHF. The CDR3 DNA is TGTGCCACCAGCAGGATACACACCCCGCGGCTTAATTCACCCCTCCACTTT.

The chain employs TRBV28 and TRBJ1-3; D is uncertain. In germline, CDR1 is MDHEN, CDR2 SYDVKM. The CDR3 is 15 residues long. V lost 3 bases and J lost 3, with 12 bases in between. The CDR3 bases are TGTGCCAGCAGTTTTTGGGGTGGTAATGGAAACACCATATATTTT. Translating it yields CASSFWGGNGNTIYF. The variable domain in full, with the rest retrieved from reference TRBV28 and TRBJ1-3, is DVKVTQSSRYLVKRTGEKVFLECVQDMDHENMFWYRQDPGLGLRLIYFSYDVKMKEKGDIPEGYSVSREKKERFSLILESASTNQTSMYLCASSFWGGNGNTIYFGEGSWLTVV.

This clone was counted a single time. The chain carries TRBV6-2 or TRBV6-3 and TRBJ2-7; 7 bases fit TRBD2. Germline V gene sequence: CDR1 MNHEY, CDR2 SVGEGT. Trimming at V came to 2 bases and at J to 2 bases, leaving 6 bases not matched to a gene. The CDR3 runs 15 residues. The CDR3 DNA is TGTGCCAGCAGTTACGAGTGGCGGGAGCCCTACGAGCAGTACTTC. It yields the protein CASSYEWREPYEQYF.

The chain recombines TRBV5-1 with TRBJ2-7; D is unresolved. V dropped 5 bases and J dropped 5 bases, with 14 bases sitting between them. Germline CDR1 and CDR2: SGHRS and YFSETQ. The CDR3 extends over 13 amino acids. The CDR3: CASRSGSTNEQYF. In DNA form, the CDR3 reads TGCGCCAGCAGAAGTGGCTCCACCAACGAGCAGTACTTC. The full variable domain, its missing parts supplied by reference TRBV5-1 and TRBJ2-7, is KAGVTQTPRYLIKTRGQQVTLSCSPISGHRSVSWYQQTPGQGLQFLFEYFSETQRNKGNFPGRFSGRQFSNSRSEMNVSTLELGDSALYLCASRSGSTNEQYFGPGTRLTVT.

The genes are TRBV27 and TRBJ1-2; D gene unclear. CDR3 length: 16 amino acids. In germline, CDR1 is MNHEY, CDR2 SMNVEV (reference sequence). Trimming took off 2 bases at V and 6 bases at J, with 19 bases between the two ends. The CDR3 DNA is TGTGCCAGCAGTTTAGCAAGAACTCCCCTTAAGCATGGCTACACCTTC. Its translation is CASSLARTPLKHGYTF.

The chain is built from TRBV9 and TRBJ2-1; D call uncertain. CDR1 SGDLS and CDR2 YYNGEE come from the germline V gene. This CDR3 has 14 amino acids. The V end lost 0 bases, the J end lost 1 base, and 5 bases lay between the germline ends. CDR3 in DNA: TGTGCCAGCAGCGTAGAGGGTTCCTACAATGAGCAGTTCTTC. This translates into CASSVEGSYNEQFF.

The chain couples TRBV14 to TRBJ2-1; 7 nucleotides match TRBD2. Germline CDR1 is SGHDN and CDR2 is FVKESK. There are 14 residues in the CDR3. Trimming took 7 bases from V and 2 from J; bases not matched to a gene: 5. CDR3 region: CASNAGETYNEQFF. DNA for the CDR3: TGTGCCAGCAACGCGGGAGAAACCTACAATGAGCAGTTCTTC.